The clone carrying this TCR beta chain was recorded only once. No antigen is known for it. TCRdb's copy holds only in-frame clones and misses some; the assay was immunoSEQ multiplex PCR. The sample holds roughly 48,000 clones, around 86% seen once. This entry belongs to a study of PD-1 blockade in classical Hodgkin lymphoma. Overall study: On a schedule of every 2 weeks, patients received nivolumab 3 mg/kg intravenously. Study-level findings and limits: Significantly greater TCR diversity emerged by C4D1 in CD4+ cells but not CD8+ cells. When nivolumab was started under 1 year after ASCT, patients were excluded.

Documented time point: cycle 4 day 1 (C4D1), after 5 to 7 weeks of nivolumab. Patients all relapsed after autologous stem cell transplantation, and there was variation in brentuximab vedotin exposure. The TCR sequence derives from a human donor with classical Hodgkin lymphoma. The sequences come from peripheral blood mononuclear cells (PBMCs), collected before the fourth cycle of nivolumab.

DNA for the CDR3: TGTGCCAGCAGCGGGAAGCCCAAAAACATTCAGTACTTC. Translating gives CASSGKPKNIQYF. The chain recombines TRBV6-1 with TRBJ2-4; weak D call: TRBD2 (5 bases). The germline V gene has CDR1 MNHNS and CDR2 SASEGT. With 6 bases removed from V and 2 bases from J, the gap between germline ends came to 8 bases. The CDR3 covers 13 residues.